The rows below give T cell receptor beta chains drawn from one sample of a study of T cells in Graves' hyperthyroidism and ophthalmopathy. TCRdb reanalysed the multiplex PCR reads using MiXCR and keeps one entry per CDR3 protein. The table includes some 560,000 distinct CDR3 sequences, roughly 14% detected once. The sample comprised blood. Receptor source: a woman aged 25 to 39 with Graves' hyperthyroidism. The CDR3 runs from the conserved cysteine through the conserved F or W. Fields, in order: V gene, D gene, clone size, J gene, CDR3 protein, CDR3 DNA. D genes are given only for firm matches. A row's size may be missing; if present it is once, few, many or a size class.

v_call: TRBV3-1
d_call: NA
clone_size: few
j_call: TRBJ1-4
cdr3_aa: CASSQDRGWGSTNEKLFF
cdr3_nt: TGTGCCAGCAGCCAAGACAGGGGATGGGGTTCAACTAATGAAAAACTGTTTTTT

v_call: TRBV7-2
d_call: NA
clone_size: once
j_call: TRBJ2-3
cdr3_aa: CASSLMGLSTDTQYF
cdr3_nt: TGTGCCAGCAGCTTAATGGGATTGAGCACAGATACGCAGTATTTT

v_call: TRBV11-2
d_call: NA
clone_size: many
j_call: TRBJ2-2
cdr3_aa: CASSFQADPNTGELFF
cdr3_nt: TGTGCCAGCAGCTTCCAAGCGGACCCGAACACCGGGGAGCTGTTTTTT

v_call: TRBV7-2
d_call: TRBD2
clone_size: few
j_call: TRBJ2-1
cdr3_aa: CASRYGAGAAYNEQFF
cdr3_nt: TGTGCCAGCAGGTATGGCGCGGGAGCCGCGTACAATGAGCAGTTCTTC

v_call: TRBV28
d_call: TRBD2
clone_size: many
j_call: TRBJ2-5
cdr3_aa: CASSFPGTGGLGTQYF
cdr3_nt: TGTGCCAGCAGTTTCCCTGGGACCGGGGGGTTGGGGACCCAGTACTTC

v_call: TRBV7-2
d_call: TRBD1
clone_size: many
j_call: TRBJ2-1
cdr3_aa: CASKGDREYNEQFF
cdr3_nt: TGTGCCAGCAAAGGGGACAGGGAATACAATGAGCAGTTCTTC

v_call: TRBV12-3/TRBV12-4
d_call: NA
clone_size: NA
j_call: TRBJ2-2
cdr3_aa: CASSRDGGELFF
cdr3_nt: TGTGCCAGCAGTCGGGACGGCGGGGAGCTGTTTTTT

v_call: TRBV6-1
d_call: NA
clone_size: many
j_call: TRBJ1-3
cdr3_aa: CATQGTAGNTIYF
cdr3_nt: TGTGCCACACAGGGAACAGCTGGAAACACCATATATTTT

v_call: TRBV20-1
d_call: NA
clone_size: NA
j_call: TRBJ2-3
cdr3_aa: CSATVGGTDTQYF
cdr3_nt: TGCAGTGCTACCGTAGGGGGCACAGATACGCAGTATTTT

v_call: TRBV29-1
d_call: NA
clone_size: many
j_call: TRBJ2-5
cdr3_aa: CSVEDQFISQETQYF
cdr3_nt: TGCAGCGTTGAAGATCAGTTTATAAGCCAAGAGACCCAGTACTTC

v_call: TRBV12-3/TRBV12-4
d_call: TRBD1
clone_size: many
j_call: TRBJ2-5
cdr3_aa: CASSPPGTEVQETQYF
cdr3_nt: TGTGCCAGCAGCCCCCCCGGGACAGAGGTTCAAGAGACCCAGTACTTC

v_call: TRBV4-1
d_call: NA
clone_size: few
j_call: TRBJ1-5
cdr3_aa: CASSQAGTGGQGRNQPQHF
cdr3_nt: TGCGCCAGCAGCCAAGCGGGAACCGGGGGCCAAGGACGCAATCAGCCCCAGCATTTT

v_call: TRBV3-1
d_call: NA
clone_size: many
j_call: TRBJ2-5
cdr3_aa: CASSQDPKKTQYF
cdr3_nt: TGTGCCAGCAGCCAAGACCCCAAGAAGACCCAGTACTTC

v_call: TRBV11-2
d_call: NA
clone_size: many
j_call: TRBJ1-2
cdr3_aa: CASSLDGGNGYTF
cdr3_nt: TGTGCCAGCAGCTTAGATGGGGGGAACGGCTACACCTTC

v_call: TRBV6-6
d_call: NA
clone_size: many
j_call: TRBJ2-7
cdr3_aa: CASSYAPVGGLSEQYF
cdr3_nt: TGTGCCAGCAGTTACGCCCCTGTTGGGGGGCTAAGCGAGCAGTACTTC

v_call: TRBV28
d_call: TRBD1
clone_size: many
j_call: TRBJ1-2
cdr3_aa: CASRLSRRTGVIWSYGYTF
cdr3_nt: TGTGCCAGCAGACTAAGTAGGCGGACAGGGGTCATCTGGAGCTATGGCTACACCTTC